The TCR beta chain described here comes from a study of blood T cell repertoires in COVID-19. Study-level background: The samples span acute and convalescent COVID-19 from the United States, Italy and Spain. The cDNA or gDNA used as material had been derived from T cells, B-cell-depleted T cells, or PBMCs.

The ends were cut back, 1 base at V and 0 bases at J, with 8 bases in the middle. Germline V gene lookup returns CDR1 SGHDT and CDR2 YYEEEE. This CDR3 has 15 amino acids. Repertoires were generated with immunoSEQ multiplex PCR, while TCRdb's copy carries only in-frame clones and drops some. The table lists some 320,000 clones, around nine tenths of them singletons. In terms of age and location, participants ranged from about 18 to 95 years and lived in about two dozen US areas. Those designated as exposed participants met a COVID-19 case within 2 weeks before study entry. The sample consisted of PBMCs or T cells enriched from blood (not recorded which). The source is a woman between 25 and 40 years old who had been exposed to COVID-19. This chain joins TRBV5-6 and TRBJ1-3; D might be TRBD1 (5 bases). The CDR3 DNA sequence: TGTGCCAGCAGCTTGCCAGGGCACTCTGGAAACACCATATATTTT. It specifies CASSLPGHSGNTIYF.